This section outlines one T cell receptor (beta chain) sequence together with its context. Its specificity is not known. 60 Vbeta and 13 Jbeta primers were used in PCR. TCRdb keeps only in-frame clones here, not all; method: immunoSEQ multiplex PCR. The specimen's table records 70,000 or so clones. The record originates from a study of cytomegalovirus exposure and HLA in healthy donors. For the study at large: Samples from HLA-typed donors yielded about 86 million unique TCRs in an early data release. Falling in the Caucasian-associated ancestry cluster were 81% of approximately 410 genotyped donors.

Study-level findings and limits: In a later analysis, a genetic analysis reported fewer productive-TCR N-insertions in an Asian-associated ancestry cluster than the cohort average.

Participants comprised healthy donors of bone marrow. Sequencing input: PBMCs. The receptor was derived from a boy aged 5-17 years in good health and CMV-seronegative.

CDR3 sequence reads: CASSLRGRGLAYGYTF. As DNA, the CDR3 is TGTGCCAGCAGTTTAAGGGGCAGGGGATTGGCATATGGCTACACCTTC. The J gene is TRBJ1-2, the V gene TRBV27; tentative D call: TRBD1 (6 bases). CDR3 length: 16 residues. V lost 2 bases and J 5 bases, leaving 18 bases between the germline ends. CDR1 and CDR2 (germline): MNHEY, SMNVEV (reference sequence).